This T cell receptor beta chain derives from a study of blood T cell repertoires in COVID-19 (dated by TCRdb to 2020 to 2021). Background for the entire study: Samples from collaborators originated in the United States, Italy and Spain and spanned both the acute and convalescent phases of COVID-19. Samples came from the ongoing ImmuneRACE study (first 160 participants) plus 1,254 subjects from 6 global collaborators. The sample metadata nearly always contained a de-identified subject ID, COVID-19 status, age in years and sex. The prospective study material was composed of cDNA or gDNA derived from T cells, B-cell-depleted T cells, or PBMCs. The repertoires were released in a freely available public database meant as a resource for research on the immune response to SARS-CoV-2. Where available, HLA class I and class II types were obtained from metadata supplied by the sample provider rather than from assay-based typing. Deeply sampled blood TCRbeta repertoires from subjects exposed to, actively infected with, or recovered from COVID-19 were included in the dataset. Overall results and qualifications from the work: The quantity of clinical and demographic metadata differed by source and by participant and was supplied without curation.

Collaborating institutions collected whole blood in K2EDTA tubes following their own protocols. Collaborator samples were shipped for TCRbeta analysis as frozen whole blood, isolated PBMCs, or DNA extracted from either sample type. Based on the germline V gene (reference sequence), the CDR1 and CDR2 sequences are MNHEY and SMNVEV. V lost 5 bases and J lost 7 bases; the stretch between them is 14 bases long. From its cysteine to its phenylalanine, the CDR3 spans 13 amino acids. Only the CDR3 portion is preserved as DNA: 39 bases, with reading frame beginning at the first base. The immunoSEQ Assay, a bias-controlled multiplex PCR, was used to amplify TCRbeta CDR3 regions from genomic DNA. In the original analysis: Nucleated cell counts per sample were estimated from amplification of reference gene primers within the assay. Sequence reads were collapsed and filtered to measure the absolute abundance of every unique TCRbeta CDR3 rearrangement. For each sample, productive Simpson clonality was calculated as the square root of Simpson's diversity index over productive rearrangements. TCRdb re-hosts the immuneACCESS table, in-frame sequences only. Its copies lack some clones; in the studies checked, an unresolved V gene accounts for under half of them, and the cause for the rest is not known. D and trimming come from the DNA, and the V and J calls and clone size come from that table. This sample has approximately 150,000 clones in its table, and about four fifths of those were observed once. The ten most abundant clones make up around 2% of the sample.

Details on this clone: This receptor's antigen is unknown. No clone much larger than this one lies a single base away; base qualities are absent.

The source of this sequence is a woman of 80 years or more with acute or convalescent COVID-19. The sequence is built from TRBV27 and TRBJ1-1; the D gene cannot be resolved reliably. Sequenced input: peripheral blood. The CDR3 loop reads CASSIKGGGEAFF. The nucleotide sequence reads TGTGCCAGCAGTATAAAGGGAGGCGGTGAAGCTTTCTTT.